What follows are 9 T cell receptor beta chains derived from one specimen sequenced in a study of cytomegalovirus exposure and HLA in healthy donors. Profiling relied on immunoSEQ multiplex PCR, and the TCRdb table lists in-frame clones only, not all of them. The sample shows around 190,000 clones, around 84% of them seen only once. Sequencing was carried out using PBMCs. The receptors here all came from a man between 18 and 35 years old in good health and CMV-seropositive.

This CDR3 is CASSSGGTGGYEQYF. Here the CDR3 DNA reads TGTGCCAGCAGCTCGGGGGGAACTGGGGGCTACGAGCAGTACTTC. The chain combines TRBV6-5 with TRBJ2-7; 7 nucleotides agree with TRBD2. Trimming took 6 bases from V and 3 from J; bases not matched to a gene: 11. Germline V gene lookup returns CDR1 MNHEY and CDR2 SVGAGI. The CDR3 runs to 15 residues.

This chain connects TRBV6-6 to TRBJ1-1, with no clear D. Germline CDR1 MNHNY, CDR2 SVGAGI (reference sequence). The CDR3 runs to 11 residues. Between the trimmed V and J ends, which lost 6 bases and 7 bases, there was a span of 9 bases. The CDR3 loop is CASRARVEAFF. The DNA for the CDR3 is TGTGCCAGCAGGGCTCGGGTTGAAGCTTTCTTT.

This clone was observed a single time. The V gene is TRBV5-4, the J gene TRBJ2-3, with 7 bases identical to TRBD1. J was trimmed by 3 bases and V by 2 bases; bases with no gene match: 6. CDR1 and CDR2 from the germline V gene are SGHNT and YYREEE (reference sequence). The CDR3 length is 15 residues. The CDR3: CASSLGGEGTDTQYF. CDR3 nucleotide sequence: TGTGCCAGCAGCTTAGGGGGCGAAGGGACAGATACGCAGTATTTT.

V gene TRBV5-1 combines with J gene TRBJ2-6, with D tentatively TRBD1 (5 bases). Germline values: CDR1 SGHRS, CDR2 YFSETQ. The CDR3 consists of 17 residues. With 1 base removed from V and 0 bases from J, the gap between germline ends came to 11 bases. The chain's CDR3 is CASSLRAGNSGANVLTF. CDR3 coding DNA: TGCGCCAGCAGCTTGAGGGCAGGGAACTCTGGGGCCAACGTCCTGACTTTC.

The chain carries TRBV27 and TRBJ1-5; 7 bases fit TRBD1. With 6 bases clipped from V and 2 bases from J, the junction kept 4 bases outside the gene matches. The CDR3 runs to 14 residues. The germline V gene has CDR1 MNHEY and CDR2 SMNVEV (reference sequence). The CDR3: CASSLDRGNQPQHF. The CDR3 nucleotides read TGTGCCAGCAGCCTAGACAGGGGCAATCAGCCCCAGCATTTT.

This clone has just a few counts. This chain joins TRBV6-5 and TRBJ1-1; D may be TRBD1 (5 bases). The V gene lost 5 bases and the J gene lost 0 bases, with 13 bases spanning the gap. Germline assignment: CDR1 MNHEY and CDR2 SVGAGI. This CDR3 is built from 15 residues. As DNA, the CDR3 is TGTGCCAGCAGTACCCCCCAGGGCATGAACACTGAAGCTTTCTTT. Amino acids: CASSTPQGMNTEAFF.

The sample holds one count of this clone. The gene calls are TRBV4-2 and TRBJ1-2; D is unresolved. CDR1 and CDR2 (germline): LGHNA, YNFKEQ. V lost 6 bases and J 4 bases, leaving 15 bases between the germline ends. CDR3 size: 14 residues. The CDR3, as DNA: TGTGCCAGCAGGGAGGGCCCCGCCCGCTATGGCTACACCTTC. It is translated as CASREGPARYGYTF.

J is TRBJ2-2 and V is TRBV27; 7 bases are shared with TRBD2. Per the germline V gene, CDR1 is MNHEY and CDR2 is SMNVEV (reference sequence). The CDR3 runs 13 residues. Germline trimming cut 8 bases from V and 5 bases from J; bases unmatched to any gene: 5. The CDR3 region is CASCLLATGELFF. The DNA for the CDR3 is TGTGCCAGCTGCTTACTAGCGACCGGGGAGCTGTTTTTT.

This clone was seen a handful of times. This chain joins TRBV5-1 and TRBJ1-4; 8 bases line up with TRBD1. Trimming took 4 bases from V and 8 from J; bases not matched to a gene: 7. The CDR3 has 14 amino acids. Germline values: CDR1 SGHRS, CDR2 YFSETQ. CDR3 in DNA: TGCGCCAGCAGCGTCCAGGGGGCCGAGGAAAAACTGTTTTTT. Translation gives CASSVQGAEEKLFF.